These 17 T cell receptor beta chains originate from one sample sequenced in a study of regulatory T cells in long-lasting Graves disease. Stated time point: newly diagnosed GD, antithyroid drugs for less than 3 months. PBMC-extracted RNA yielded the TCR library. Arm-PCR of CDR3 regions and iRepertoire HTBI primers were used to build TCR beta libraries. Via MiXCR, TCRdb re-called the multiplex PCR reads, giving one row per CDR3 protein. The sample yields 400,000 to 500,000 distinct CDR3 sequences, roughly 15% seen once. These data were also reused for a study on T cells in Graves' hyperthyroidism and ophthalmopathy.

This specimen consisted of peripheral blood mononuclear cells (PBMCs), obtained at new diagnosis, from a patient treated with antithyroid drugs. Source of these receptors: a woman aged 45-60 years with Graves disease.

The chain joins TRBV20-1 to TRBJ1-6, with D possibly being TRBD1 (6 bases). The CDR3 runs to 11 residues. Trimming stripped 5 bases from V and 11 bases from J, with 10 bases between. Germline-derived CDR1 and CDR2 are DFQATT and SNEGSKA (reference sequence). In nucleotides, the CDR3 is TGCAGTGCTGTGAGGGGGGCACCCCTCCACTTT. It translates to CSAVRGAPLHF.

This clonotype was picked up many times. The gene calls are TRBV20-1 and TRBJ2-1; the match to TRBD2 covers 12 bases. From germline, CDR1 is DFQATT and CDR2 SNEGSKA (reference sequence). CDR3 length: 15 residues. V lost 6 bases, J lost 8 bases, and 11 bases stayed unmatched. In nucleotides, the CDR3 is TGCAGTGCCCCCGAGGGGCGACTAGCGGGAGATGAGCAGTTCTTC. It encodes CSAPEGRLAGDEQFF.

The J gene is TRBJ2-1, the V gene TRBV5-1; 8 bases agree with TRBD2. After removal of 4 bases from V and 5 bases from J, the junction contained 8 bases not matched to a gene. The CDR3 runs to 15 residues. The germline V gene has CDR1 SGHRS and CDR2 YFSETQ. CDR3 DNA: TGCGCCAGCAGCGAACTAGCGGAGTTTAACAATGAGCAGTTCTTC. Amino acids: CASSELAEFNNEQFF.

This clonotype has more than one count but fewer than ten. The chain employs TRBV24-1 and TRBJ2-1, with 11 bases fitting TRBD2. CDR1 and CDR2 (germline): KGHDR, SFDVKD. This CDR3 has 16 amino acids. The trim removed 4 bases at V and 4 bases at J, leaving 5 bases unmatched. In DNA, the CDR3 is TGTGCCACCAGTGACCCTACTAGCGGGAGTTACAATGAGCAGTTCTTC. It specifies CATSDPTSGSYNEQFF.

The genes are TRBV25-1 and TRBJ1-5, with 8 bases that match TRBD1. The germline CDR1 and CDR2 sequences are MGHDK and SYGVNS. Trimming removed 2 bases from V and 6 bases from J; junction bases left unmatched: 9. The CDR3 is 16 residues long. The CDR3, as DNA: TGTGCCAGCAGTGAAGGCGGGGACAGGCTCGGTCAGCCCCAGCATTTT. Encoded protein: CASSEGGDRLGQPQHF.

This chain links TRBV10-3 with TRBJ2-1; D possibly corresponds to TRBD1 (8 bases). Trimming left V 0 bases short and J 12 bases short, with 15 bases between. This CDR3 region has 14 residues. CDR1 and CDR2 (germline): ENHRY, SYGVKD. The CDR3 protein is CAISESTGEGSQFF. CDR3 nucleotides: TGTGCCATCAGTGAGTCGACAGGGGAGGGGTCGCAGTTCTTC.

This clonotype has only a few counts. This chain links TRBV4-2 with TRBJ2-7, with TRBD1 matching over 7 bases. The V and J ends lost 1 base and 5 bases, in that order; junction bases with no gene match: 11. This CDR3 comprises 16 residues. Germline CDR1 reads LGHNA; CDR2 reads YNFKEQ. The DNA of the CDR3 is TGTGCCAGCAGCCAAGTTTTTGGCAGGGGGTTCCACGAGCAGTACTTC. Its translation is CASSQVFGRGFHEQYF.

The table lists this clonotype with many counts. V gene TRBV7-3 combines with J gene TRBJ2-1, with D possibly TRBD2 on 5 matching bases. There are 15 residues in the CDR3. The germline CDR1 and CDR2 sequences are SGHTA and FQGTGA. V was shortened by 4 bases and J by 0 bases, with 10 bases between the two germline ends. CDR3 coding DNA: TGTGCCAGCAGCTCGGACTGGTCCTCCTACAATGAGCAGTTCTTC. Protein: CASSSDWSSYNEQFF.

This clonotype was counted at least ten times. Sequence at one end of the junction differs from germline and may be a read error. V usage is TRBV5-1 and J usage is TRBJ1-1, with D maybe TRBD1 (5 bases). The CDR3 loop spans 14 amino acids. Germline V gives CDR1 SGHRS, CDR2 YFSETQ. The CDR3 coding sequence is TGTGCCAGCAGCTTGACAGTTATGAACACTGAAGCTTTCTTT. Protein product: CASSLTVMNTEAFF.

The chain is built from TRBV20-1 and TRBJ1-5; a possible D gene is TRBD1 (5 bases). The germline V gene encodes CDR1 DFQATT and CDR2 SNEGSKA (reference sequence). V lost 7 bases and J lost 1, with 14 bases in between. CDR3 length: 14 amino acids. CDR3 loop: CSGYSGGSNQPQHF. CDR3 nucleotides: TGCAGTGGATACTCCGGGGGAAGCAATCAGCCCCAGCATTTT.

This clonotype showed up many times. The J gene is TRBJ2-1, the V gene TRBV28; D may be TRBD2 (5 bases). Germline V gives CDR1 MDHEN, CDR2 SYDVKM. The CDR3 totals 13 residues. V lost 6 bases to trimming and J lost 6 bases, with 12 bases between them. The CDR3 here is CASSSTSSNEQFF. In nucleotides, the CDR3 is TGTGCCAGCAGCTCAACTAGTTCCAATGAGCAGTTCTTC.

This clonotype was seen only a few times. The gene calls are TRBV27 and TRBJ1-6, with TRBD1 as a possible D gene (6 bases). The CDR3 runs 15 residues. The ends were cut back, 6 bases at V and 10 bases at J, with 19 bases in the middle. Germline lookup yields CDR1 MNHEY and CDR2 SMNVEV (reference sequence). The CDR3 DNA sequence: TGTGCCAGCAGGGCGACAGGAGCACTGGGGTCACCCCTCCACTTT. Its translation is CASRATGALGSPLHF.

The chain carries TRBV5-8 and TRBJ2-5, with 15 bases matching TRBD2. The length of the CDR3 is 17 residues. Trimming removed 4 bases from V and 5 bases from J; junction bases left unmatched: 9. Germline V gives CDR1 SGHTS, CDR2 YDEGEE. CDR3 protein: CASSSGGLAGGGETQYF. CDR3 DNA sequence: TGTGCCAGCAGCAGCGGAGGACTAGCGGGAGGGGGGGAGACCCAGTACTTC.

This clonotype has at least ten counts. The chain employs TRBV28 and TRBJ1-1; D perhaps matches TRBD1 (5 bases). Germline CDR1 MDHEN, CDR2 SYDVKM. The CDR3 length is 14 residues. Trimming shortened V by 10 bases and J by 4 bases, and 19 bases separated the two germline ends. The DNA for the CDR3 is TGTGCCACCACGGACCGTTGGGGCCGCACTGAAGCTTTCTTT. It encodes CATTDRWGRTEAFF.

The chain has TRBV7-9 and TRBJ1-1; 11 nucleotides match TRBD1. CDR1 is SEHNR, CDR2 FQNEAQ, per germline (reference sequence). The CDR3 contains 15 residues. Trimming took 2 bases from V and 4 from J; bases not matched to a gene: 3. The DNA of the CDR3 is TGTGCCAGCAGCTTACTAGGGACAGGGGGCACTGAAGCTTTCTTT. It codes for CASSLLGTGGTEAFF.

Details on this clonotype: A far more abundant clone sits one base away, making this likely a read error. This chain links TRBV5-6 with TRBJ2-5; the match to TRBD2 covers 13 bases. The germline V gene encodes CDR1 SGHDT and CDR2 YYEEEE. The CDR3 has 16 amino acids. Germline trimming cut 0 bases from V and 5 bases from J; bases unmatched to any gene: 4. CDR3: CASSLGTSGSFETQYF. The CDR3 coding sequence is TGTGCCAGCAGCTTGGGGACTAGCGGGAGTTTTGAGACCCAGTACTTC.

The rearrangement links TRBV6-1 to TRBJ2-1; TRBD2 agrees at 12 bases. The CDR3 is made up of 16 amino acids. The V segment lost 6 bases and the J segment 7 bases; nucleotides outside the gene matches: 10. Germline V gene lookup returns CDR1 MNHNS and CDR2 SASEGT. The CDR3 protein is CASRSRLAGVGNEQFF. The CDR3 DNA reads as TGTGCCAGCAGATCCAGACTAGCGGGAGTAGGGAATGAGCAGTTCTTC.